Included here is one T cell receptor beta chain sequence, with context. As yet, its antigen is unknown. The data originate from a study of T cell responses to AZD1222 COVID-19 vaccine. Overall study findings and caveats: Reportedly, close to half of spike-specific TCRs are directed against unmutated variant regions.

Trimming pared 5 bases from V and 2 bases from J, leaving 14 bases between. Germline V lookup: CDR1 MNHEY, CDR2 SVGAGI. CDR3 length: 15 residues. Clones were sequenced by immunoSEQ multiplex PCR, and TCRdb holds only the in-frame ones, with some missing. The sample carries about 100,000 clones, approximately 91% recorded once. The sequences come from peripheral blood, collected 28 days after the second AZD1222 dose. The J gene is TRBJ2-3, the V gene TRBV6-5, with D maybe TRBD1 (5 bases). The origin of this receptor is an adult who received the AZD1222 COVID-19 vaccine. The CDR3 DNA sequence: TGTGCCAGCAGTAGGGTAGGGGCTATCACAGATACGCAGTATTTT. It codes for CASSRVGAITDTQYF.